This T cell receptor (beta chain) was sequenced during a study of blood T cell repertoires in COVID-19. The length of the CDR3 is 15 residues. The V end lost 7 bases, the J end lost 0 bases, and 15 bases lay between the germline ends. Germline lookup yields CDR1 MDHEN and CDR2 SYDVKM. Assay: immunoSEQ multiplex PCR; the TCRdb copy retains only in-frame clones and omits some. The sample lists 250,000 or so clones, around 85% occurring once. This sequence originates from a man aged 60 to 75 with acute or convalescent COVID-19. The material sequenced was peripheral blood. The chain joins TRBV28 to TRBJ1-1, with no clear D. CDR3 nucleotide sequence: TGTGCCAGCACCCTCCCTGAGGGCGTGAACACTGAAGCTTTCTTT. It yields the protein CASTLPEGVNTEAFF.